This paragraph covers one T cell receptor beta chain sequence. Given a much more abundant clone one base away, this may be a read error. The sample belongs to a study of T-cell reconstitution after alpha-beta-depleted transplantation in children. Unique molecular identifiers were incorporated during preparation of the TCRbeta library. MiXCR, applied by TCRdb to the PCR reads, yields one record per CDR3 protein. In the table there are 900,000 or so distinct CDR3 sequences, approximately 15% of which are singletons. CDR1 is DFQATT and CDR2 is SNEGSKA in the germline V gene (reference sequence). There are 13 residues in the CDR3. With 7 bases removed from V and 1 base from J, the gap between germline ends came to 13 bases.

Here the sequenced sample was PBMCs, mostly from graft donor cells, taken 360 days after TCRalphabeta/CD19-depleted stem cell transplant. This rearrangement joins TRBV20-1 to TRBJ1-1; D not certain. The source is a male patient aged 5 to 17 who had a stem cell transplant for acute lymphoblastic leukemia, so the T cells may come from the graft donor. DNA of the CDR3: TGCAGTGGGTCCCGGCACACGAACACTGAAGCTTTCTTT. Residues: CSGSRHTNTEAFF.